A selection of T cell receptor beta chains follows, all from one sample in a study of shared clonotypes between healthy human individuals. The table came from immunoSEQ multiplex PCR; TCRdb's copy has only in-frame clones and leaves some out. This sample yields over 1.5 million clones, of which around 98% are seen a single time; approximately 0.44% belongs to the top ten. Material: naive CD4+ T cells sorted from blood. The receptor set was obtained from a man aged 25 to 40 in good health. CDR3s include the opening cysteine and the closing phenylalanine or tryptophan. A D gene is named only where the DNA matches it firmly. Size values are once, few and many counts, or a class for expanded clones, and some rows have none.

size,J,V,D,DNA,CDR3
once,TRBJ2-7,TRBV2,-,TGTGCCAGCAGTGTAAGCCCCAACGGGGCCTACGAGCAGTACTTC,CASSVSPNGAYEQYF
-,TRBJ2-1,TRBV6-1,-,TGTGCCACCCTATGGAGGGGTGACAATGAGCAGTTCTTC,CATLWRGDNEQFF
-,TRBJ1-5,TRBV5-5,-,TGTGCCAGCAGCCCGGTGGTTAGCAATCAGCCCCAGCATTTT,CASSPVVSNQPQHF
-,TRBJ2-4,TRBV5-1,-,TGCGCCAGCAGCTTTCCACAGTATATTTGGCTAGCCAAAAACATTCAGTACTTC,CASSFPQYIWLAKNIQYF
-,TRBJ2-7,TRBV6-1,TRBD1,TGTGCCAGCAAGCCAAGGTGGGACAGCTACGAGCAGTACTTC,CASKPRWDSYEQYF
-,TRBJ1-4,TRBV29-1,-,TGCAGCGTTGCTTCAGGGGCGACTAATGAAAAACTGTTTTTT,CSVASGATNEKLFF
-,TRBJ2-7,TRBV5-4,-,TGTGCCAGCAGCTTTAACCCTGCCTACGAGCAGTACTTC,CASSFNPAYEQYF
-,TRBJ2-3,TRBV10-1,TRBD2,TGCGCCAGCAGTGAGTTTCCTAGCGGGAGCCATATAGGGATTGATACGCAGTATTTT,CASSEFPSGSHIGIDTQYF
-,TRBJ2-2,TRBV9,-,TGTGCCAGCAGCGTAGTCTCGACCGGGAGCGGGGAGCTGTTTTTT,CASSVVSTGSGELFF
once,TRBJ2-6,TRBV28,TRBD2,TGTGCCAGCAGTGGCAGACTAGCAGTCCCCGGGGCCAACGTCCTGACTTTC,CASSGRLAVPGANVLTF
-,TRBJ2-1,TRBV4-1,TRBD1,TGCGCCAGCCCAAACCCCCGGACAGGGGGTAATGAGCAGTTCTTC,CASPNPRTGGNEQFF
once,TRBJ2-7,TRBV2,-,TGTGCCAGCATGCGTGCAGACTACTCCTACGAGCAGTACTTC,CASMRADYSYEQYF
-,TRBJ1-4,TRBV5-1,TRBD1,TGCGCCAGCAGCTTGGATGGACAGGACTTTGAAAAACTGTTTTTT,CASSLDGQDFEKLFF
-,TRBJ1-1,TRBV5-1,-,TGCGCCAGCAGCCAAACAGGGCCACCGAACACTGAAGCTTTCTTT,CASSQTGPPNTEAFF
-,TRBJ1-4,TRBV6-1,-,TGTGCCAGCAGTGAACAGGGGAATGAAAAACTGTTTTTT,CASSEQGNEKLFF
once,TRBJ1-4,TRBV19,-,TGTGCCAGTAGTATTTTGGGGCCCGGTGAAAAACTGTTTTTT,CASSILGPGEKLFF
-,TRBJ1-5,TRBV5-1,-,TGCGCCAGCAGCTTGGTTGGACTTAGCAATCAGCCCCAGCATTTT,CASSLVGLSNQPQHF
-,TRBJ2-1,TRBV9,-,TGTGCCAGCAGCCCAAGGGGATACAATGAGCAGTTCTTC,CASSPRGYNEQFF
once,TRBJ1-1,TRBV18,-,TGTGCCAGCTCACTGATTGCCACAGGCGCGGAAGCTTTCTTT,CASSLIATGAEAFF
-,TRBJ2-7,TRBV10-3,TRBD1,TGTGCCATCAGTGTGAGGACAGGGGGCATCGACGAGCAGTACTTC,CAISVRTGGIDEQYF
-,TRBJ1-1,TRBV18,-,TGTGCCAGCTCACAACCAGGGGAATTTCGTTCTGAAGCTTTCTTT,CASSQPGEFRSEAFF
-,TRBJ1-4,TRBV7-9,-,TGTGCCAGCAGCGTAACACAGGGAAGGAATGAAAAACTGTTTTTT,CASSVTQGRNEKLFF
-,TRBJ1-1,TRBV6-6,-,TGTGCCAGCAGTTATAGCCGGGAGGGGAGAACTGAAGCTTTCTTT,CASSYSREGRTEAFF
-,TRBJ1-2,TRBV18,-,TGTGCCAGCTCACCGGGGGCCCACTATGGCTACACCTTC,CASSPGAHYGYTF
-,TRBJ1-2,TRBV7-2,-,TGTGCCAGCAGCTCTAGGCGGGGCTATGGCTACACCTTC,CASSSRRGYGYTF
-,TRBJ1-1,TRBV10-3,TRBD1,TGTGCCATCAGTTGGGGACAGGGGATGAACACTGAAGCTTTCTTT,CAISWGQGMNTEAFF
-,TRBJ2-5,TRBV4-3,TRBD2,TGCGCCAGCAGCCAAGATAATCTAGCGGCGGAGACCCAGTACTTC,CASSQDNLAAETQYF
-,TRBJ2-3,TRBV7-2,TRBD2,TGTGCCAGCAGCTTAACTAGCGGGAGGGCCGGGGCAGATACGCAGTATTTT,CASSLTSGRAGADTQYF
-,TRBJ2-7,TRBV19,TRBD2,TGTGCCAGTAGGCCCACTAGCGGGAGCAGGCACGAGCAGTACTTC,CASRPTSGSRHEQYF
-,TRBJ2-3,TRBV18,-,TGTGCCAGCTCACCGGAAGGACACAGCACAGATACGCAGTATTTT,CASSPEGHSTDTQYF
-,TRBJ2-7,TRBV28,TRBD1,TGTGCCACTACCCGGGACAGGGTAGGGGAGCAGTACTTC,CATTRDRVGEQYF
-,TRBJ2-7,TRBV6-4,-,TGTGCCAGCAGTGTCTACGAGCAGTACTTC,CASSVYEQYF
once,TRBJ2-7,TRBV5-1,TRBD2,TGCGCCAGCAGCTTCGGGACTAGCGGGAGTTATGAGCAGTACTTC,CASSFGTSGSYEQYF
-,TRBJ1-2,TRBV5-3,TRBD1,TGTGCCAGAAGCTTGGATAAAATGCCCGGGACAGGGGACTATGGCTACACCTTC,CARSLDKMPGTGDYGYTF
-,TRBJ1-5,TRBV13,-,TGTGCCAGCAGCTTACGCGGTGGCAATCAGCCCCAGCATTTT,CASSLRGGNQPQHF
-,TRBJ1-5,TRBV19,-,TGTGCCAGTAGTATAAGTTTCCGGTCCAATCAGCCCCAGCATTTT,CASSISFRSNQPQHF
-,TRBJ1-1,TRBV7-2,-,TGTGCCAGCAGCTTAGTTTTGTTGACTGAAGCTTTCTTT,CASSLVLLTEAFF
-,TRBJ1-1,TRBV15,-,TGTGCCACCAGCAGAGAATACGGGCGGTCGAACACTGAAGCTTTCTTT,CATSREYGRSNTEAFF
-,TRBJ2-5,TRBV29-1,-,TGCAGCGGGGGGAGAACCCAAGAGACCCAGTACTTC,CSGGRTQETQYF
-,TRBJ2-7,TRBV2,-,TGTGCCAGCAGTGAAGTCGGCAGCGAGCAGTACTTC,CASSEVGSEQYF
-,TRBJ1-1,TRBV9,-,TGTGCCAGCAGCGTAGCCAAGGAGACTGAAGCTTTCTTT,CASSVAKETEAFF
-,TRBJ2-7,TRBV5-4,-,TGTGCCAGCAGCTTGGGTTCAGGGCTGGCTCACGAGCAGTACTTC,CASSLGSGLAHEQYF
-,TRBJ2-7,TRBV5-1,TRBD2,TGCGCCAGCAGGCGGGAGGGGCTCCCCTACGAGCAGTACTTC,CASRREGLPYEQYF
-,TRBJ2-5,TRBV5-1,TRBD2,TGCGCCAGCAGGATGGCTAGCGGGAATCAAGAGACCCAGTACTTC,CASRMASGNQETQYF
-,TRBJ2-3,TRBV29-1,-,TGCAGCGTGGCTTCAGGGTCAGATACGCAGTATTTT,CSVASGSDTQYF
-,TRBJ1-5,TRBV25-1,-,TGTGCCAGCAGTGCTCCAGGGAATCAGCCCCAGCATTTT,CASSAPGNQPQHF